This passage covers 32 T cell receptor beta chains from one sample sequenced in a study of long-term antiretroviral therapy in people with HIV. Version v3.0 of the immunoSEQ assay ran at survey level. Libraries were prepared by immunoSEQ multiplex PCR; TCRdb keeps only in-frame clonotypes and omits some of them. Among 26,000 or so clones listed, 70% to 90% were seen once. This sample comprised unsorted PBMCs, obtained 0.5 years after starting antiretroviral therapy. The receptors derive from a woman in her late teens or twenties with HIV.

Written as DNA, the CDR3 is TGTGCCAGCACACCCGGGGGCTACCCGTACTTC. As protein: CASTPGGYPYF. This chain links TRBV6-1 with TRBJ2-7; D assignment may be TRBD1 or TRBD2 (6 bases each). The CDR3 consists of 11 residues. Trimming left V 7 bases short and J 12 bases short, with 16 bases between. The germline gives CDR1 MNHNS, CDR2 SASEGT.

This chain joins TRBV28 and TRBJ2-7, with a weak D call TRBD1 (6 bases). Trimming took off 4 bases at V and 3 bases at J, with 16 bases between the two ends. The CDR3 has 15 residues. Germline values: CDR1 MDHEN, CDR2 SYDVKM. The CDR3 protein is CASSSPRDTFYEQYF. The DNA for the CDR3 is TGTGCCAGCAGTTCCCCCCGGGACACTTTCTACGAGCAGTACTTC.

The J gene is TRBJ2-5, the V gene TRBV20-1, with no clear D. CDR1 and CDR2 from the germline V gene are DFQATT and SNEGSKA (reference sequence). The CDR3 loop spans 11 amino acids. Trimming removed 6 bases at V and 0 bases at J, with 5 bases between. The DNA of the CDR3 is TGCAGTGCCCAGGACCAAGAGACCCAGTACTTC. Its protein is CSAQDQETQYF.

The rearrangement links TRBV6-1 to TRBJ2-2; 7 bases map to TRBD1. The CDR3 has 14 amino acids. The germline V gene encodes CDR1 MNHNS and CDR2 SASEGT. Trimming cost V 8 bases and J 2 bases; bases outside gene matches: 5. CDR3 amino acids: CASLRDRNTGELFF. CDR3 DNA: TGTGCCAGCCTTCGGGACAGAAACACCGGGGAGCTGTTTTTT.

CDR3 coding DNA: TGTGCCAGTAGTATAAGGGTTGGTGCCGGGACACCCGAGCAGTACTTC. This sequence encodes CASSIRVGAGTPEQYF. V gene TRBV19 combines with J gene TRBJ2-7; TRBD1 might be the D (6 bases). Trimming removed 2 bases at V and 6 bases at J, with 20 bases between. The CDR3 length is 16 residues. Germline V CDR1 and CDR2: LNHDA, SQIVND (reference sequence).

This chain uses TRBV5-1 with TRBJ2-7; 8 nucleotides line up with TRBD2. This CDR3 has 14 residues. Germline V gene data show CDR1 as SGHRS and CDR2 as YFSETQ. V lost 2 bases to trimming and J lost 2 bases; unmatched junction nucleotides: 3. CDR3 DNA: TGCGCCAGCAGCTTAGCGGGAGTTCCCTACGAGCAGTACTTC. Translation gives CASSLAGVPYEQYF. Full variable domain (missing parts from reference TRBV5-1 and TRBJ2-7): KAGVTQTPRYLIKTRGQQVTLSCSPISGHRSVSWYQQTPGQGLQFLFEYFSETQRNKGNFPGRFSGRQFSNSRSEMNVSTLELGDSALYLCASSLAGVPYEQYFGPGTRLTVT.

The genes are TRBV5-4 and TRBJ1-2, with D possibly matching TRBD1 (6 bases). The CDR3 is 12 amino acids. V lost 4 bases and J 8 bases, leaving 12 bases between the germline ends. Germline values: CDR1 SGHNT, CDR2 YYREEE (reference sequence). Here the CDR3 DNA reads TGTGCCAGCAGCAAGGACAGCCAGGGCTACACCTTC. It translates to CASSKDSQGYTF. Complete variable domain (other parts from reference TRBV5-4 and TRBJ1-2): ETGVTQSPTHLIKTRGQQVTLRCSSQSGHNTVSWYQQALGQGPQFIFQYYREEENGRGNFPPRFSGLQFPNYSSELNVNALELDDSALYLCASSKDSQGYTFGSGTRLTVV.

The V and J genes are TRBV27 and TRBJ2-1; D is tentatively TRBD1 or TRBD2 (5 bases each). Trimming took off 7 bases at V and 5 bases at J, with 18 bases between the two ends. Germline V gene data show CDR1 as MNHEY and CDR2 as SMNVEV (reference sequence). CDR3 length equals 15 residues. This CDR3 is CASIRLGRGDNEQFF. CDR3 sequence (DNA): TGTGCCAGCATTCGTCTAGGCCGAGGGGACAATGAGCAGTTCTTC.

The V call is TRBV6-6, the J call TRBJ2-7, with D perhaps TRBD2 (5 bases). The V end was cut by 1 base, the J end by 5 bases, with 12 bases between. This CDR3 comprises 14 residues. CDR1 is MNHNY, CDR2 SVGAGI, per germline (reference sequence). The CDR3 nucleotides read TGTGCCAGCAGTTACTGGACTTCCCAAAACGAGCAGTACTTC. It yields the protein CASSYWTSQNEQYF.

The J gene is TRBJ2-1, the V gene TRBV7-9; 7 bases map to TRBD2. The CDR3 loop spans 15 amino acids. The V and J ends lost 2 bases and 7 bases, in that order; junction bases with no gene match: 8. Germline assignment: CDR1 SEHNR and CDR2 FQNEAQ (reference sequence). CDR3 DNA sequence: TGTGCCAGCAGCTTAATAGGACTAGACATAAATGAGCAGTTCTTC. It specifies CASSLIGLDINEQFF.

Written as DNA, the CDR3 is TGTGCCAGCAGCCAAGATCGGGCGGGAGGGCTCCTCTCCTACGAGCAGTACTTC. Encoded protein: CASSQDRAGGLLSYEQYF. The chain couples TRBV4-2 to TRBJ2-7; 9 bases are a match to TRBD2. This CDR3 contains 18 residues. V was clipped by 0 bases and J by 0 bases; unmatched bases: 9. From germline, CDR1 is LGHNA and CDR2 YNFKEQ.

CDR3: CASSGTGTWSYEQYF. In DNA, the CDR3 is TGTGCCAGCAGCGGAACAGGAACCTGGTCCTACGAGCAGTACTTC. This rearrangement joins TRBV9 to TRBJ2-7; D perhaps matches TRBD1 (5 bases). The V gene lost 3 bases and the J gene lost 1 base, with 14 bases spanning the gap. The CDR3 consists of 15 residues. Germline CDR1 and CDR2: SGDLS and YYNGEE.

V is TRBV28 and J is TRBJ2-1, with a weak D call TRBD1 (5 bases). The CDR3 spans 17 residues. In germline, CDR1 is MDHEN, CDR2 SYDVKM. Trimming cost V 5 bases and J 1 base, with 18 bases left between them. In DNA form, the CDR3 reads TGTGCCAGCAGTCGCCGGTTCTACAGGTTTTCCTACAATGAGCAGTTCTTC. Residues: CASSRRFYRFSYNEQFF.

The chain employs TRBV5-6 and TRBJ1-1; TRBD1 matches 11 bases. Trimming at V came to 2 bases and at J to 3 bases, leaving 9 bases not matched to a gene. The CDR3 runs to 17 residues. In germline, CDR1 is SGHDT, CDR2 YYEEEE. Written as DNA, the CDR3 is TGTGCCAGCAGCTTCCCCTGGACAGGGGGCGCGGACACTGAAGCTTTCTTT. It specifies CASSFPWTGGADTEAFF. Supplemented by reference TRBV5-6 and TRBJ1-1, the full variable domain reads DAGVTQSPTHLIKTRGQQVTLRCSPKSGHDTVSWYQQALGQGPQFIFQYYEEEERQRGNFPDRFSGHQFPNYSSELNVNALLLGDSALYLCASSFPWTGGADTEAFFGQGTRLTVV.

This clone has just one count. The V gene is TRBV2, the J gene TRBJ2-1; D is perhaps TRBD2 (5 bases). Germline V gene data show CDR1 as SNHLY and CDR2 as FYNNEI. V lost 6 bases, J lost 0 bases, and 12 bases lay in between. The CDR3 contains 15 residues. For the CDR3, the DNA is TGTGCCAGCAGGTTCGGCGGAGGCTCCTACAATGAGCAGTTCTTC. It translates to CASRFGGGSYNEQFF.

The gene calls are TRBV6-6 and TRBJ1-1; 7 nucleotides match TRBD1. Germline V lookup: CDR1 MNHNY, CDR2 SVGAGI (reference sequence). V was clipped by 1 base and J by 1 base; unmatched bases: 3. This CDR3 has 15 amino acids. The CDR3 sequence is CASSYLQGTNTEAFF. As DNA, the CDR3 is TGTGCCAGCAGTTACTTACAGGGGACGAACACTGAAGCTTTCTTT.

This chain links TRBV5-1 with TRBJ2-1; TRBD2 is a possible D gene (6 bases). V lost 3 bases and J 5 bases, leaving 12 bases between the germline ends. Per germline, CDR1 SGHRS and CDR2 YFSETQ. The CDR3 length is 14 residues. CDR3 sequence (DNA): TGCGCCAGCAGCTCCGGGACTGCGAACAATGAGCAGTTCTTC. Its protein is CASSSGTANNEQFF.

The gene calls are TRBV7-6 and TRBJ2-2, with D perhaps matching TRBD2 (5 bases). Trimming removed 1 base from V and 1 base from J, with 10 bases in between. Germline values: CDR1 SGHVS, CDR2 FNYEAQ. This CDR3 has 16 residues. The CDR3 protein is CASSLVSGRNTGELFF. CDR3 in DNA: TGTGCCAGCAGCTTAGTCAGCGGTCGGAACACCGGGGAGCTGTTTTTT.

The genes are TRBV28 and TRBJ2-5, with D possibly matching TRBD2 (5 bases). Looked up from germline, CDR1 is MDHEN and CDR2 is SYDVKM. The length of the CDR3 is 14 residues. Trimming left V 3 bases short and J 5 bases short, with 13 bases between. The CDR3 loop reads CASSFISGEETQYF. CDR3 nucleotide sequence: TGTGCCAGCAGTTTTATTTCCGGGGAGGAGACCCAGTACTTC.

The chain employs TRBV5-6 and TRBJ1-3; D is unclear. Germline assignment: CDR1 SGHDT and CDR2 YYEEEE. The CDR3 is 16 amino acids. V shed 1 base and J shed 0 bases, with 11 bases lying between them. The CDR3: CASSLSARGSGNTIYF. The CDR3 coding sequence is TGTGCCAGCAGCTTGTCGGCTCGGGGCTCTGGAAACACCATATATTTT.

V is TRBV27 and J is TRBJ1-2; D remains ambiguous. CDR1 is MNHEY, CDR2 SMNVEV, per germline (reference sequence). Deletions cut 4 bases from V and 6 bases from J, with 12 bases between. The CDR3 contains 13 residues. The CDR3 DNA sequence: TGTGCCAGCAGTTCGGCCTCCCTGAATGGCTACACCTTC. This gives the protein CASSSASLNGYTF.

This clone was counted only a few times. The chain uses TRBV6-1 and TRBJ2-2; D not resolved. Germline lookup yields CDR1 MNHNS and CDR2 SASEGT. The CDR3 contains 14 residues. V was shortened by 3 bases and J by 4 bases, with 9 bases between the two germline ends. The CDR3 DNA follows: TGTGCCAGCAGTGATGACTTCCTCACCGGGGAGCTGTTTTTT. Translated: CASSDDFLTGELFF.

The chain has TRBV6-5 and TRBJ2-3, with D possibly being TRBD1 (5 bases). Per the germline V gene, CDR1 is MNHEY and CDR2 is SVGAGI. V lost 8 bases and J lost 1, with 10 bases in between. This CDR3 spans 13 amino acids. The CDR3 DNA sequence: TGTGCCAGCCTTGTGACAGGCACAGATACGCAGTATTTT. Protein sequence: CASLVTGTDTQYF.

The V and J genes are TRBV13 and TRBJ2-7; 9 bases are shared with TRBD2. Germline loops: CDR1 PRHDT, CDR2 FYEKMQ (reference sequence). This CDR3 contains 14 residues. V shed 5 bases and J 3 bases; nucleotides not matched to a gene: 5. The CDR3 protein is CASSRLAVSYEQYF. CDR3 coding DNA: TGTGCCAGCAGCCGACTAGCGGTTAGCTACGAGCAGTACTTC.

As regards this clone: One end of the junction does not line up with germline, which may come from a read error. The chain joins TRBV5-6 to TRBJ1-2; D may be TRBD1 (6 bases). Germline V CDR1 and CDR2: SGHDT, YYEEEE. The CDR3 sequence is 12 residues long. The CDR3 region has the DNA TGTGCCAGCAGCCTCGACAGGCGAACCCGGATCTTC. It translates to CASSLDRRTRIF.

V and J are TRBV19 and TRBJ1-2; TRBD1 is a possible D gene (5 bases). Germline assignment: CDR1 LNHDA and CDR2 SQIVND (reference sequence). The V gene lost 6 bases and the J gene lost 6 bases, with 14 bases spanning the gap. CDR3 length: 13 amino acids. CDR3 amino acids: CASRGGAPHGYTF. DNA of the CDR3: TGTGCCAGTAGGGGTGGGGCCCCTCATGGCTACACCTTC.

V gene TRBV9 combines with J gene TRBJ1-5, with D possibly matching TRBD1 (5 bases). V lost 7 bases, J lost 7 bases, and 9 bases lay in between. The CDR3 has 11 amino acids. CDR1 is SGDLS and CDR2 is YYNGEE in the germline V gene. This CDR3 reads CASGSGQPQHF. The CDR3 bases are TGTGCCAGCGGTTCAGGGCAGCCCCAGCATTTT.

The chain is built from TRBV25-1 and TRBJ2-7; D gene unclear. CDR1 is MGHDK, CDR2 SYGVNS, per germline. The length of the CDR3 is 12 residues. V lost 4 bases and J lost 4, with 8 bases in between. For the CDR3, the DNA is TGTGCCAGCAGTGGGTCTATGTACGAGCAGTACTTC. Protein sequence: CASSGSMYEQYF.

Only a few counts were recorded for this clone. The chain employs TRBV7-2 and TRBJ1-3; no reliable D call. The germline CDR1 and CDR2 sequences are SGHTA and FQGNSA. V was cut by 5 bases and J by 5 bases, with 13 bases left in between. The CDR3 spans 14 residues. The CDR3 loop reads CASSLNIDRNTIYF. The CDR3 nucleotides are TGTGCCAGCAGCCTAAACATTGACAGAAACACCATATATTTT.

This clone occurred once. The chain recombines TRBV10-3 with TRBJ2-1; 8 nucleotides agree with TRBD2. The germline CDR1 and CDR2 sequences are ENHRY and SYGVKD. This CDR3 is built from 15 residues. The V segment lost 2 bases and the J segment 5 bases; nucleotides outside the gene matches: 5. This CDR3 is CAISELGTRNNEQFF. The CDR3 DNA follows: TGTGCCATCAGTGAGCTGGGGACTAGGAACAATGAGCAGTTCTTC.

This sequence joins TRBV9 and TRBJ1-4; TRBD1 agrees at 7 bases. This CDR3 has 15 amino acids. CDR1 and CDR2 (germline): SGDLS, YYNGEE. The ends lost 3 bases at V and 5 bases at J; junction bases unmatched: 7. The CDR3 reads CASSDGQAKNEKLFF. CDR3 in DNA: TGTGCCAGCAGCGATGGACAGGCCAAAAATGAAAAACTGTTTTTT.

The rearrangement uses TRBV6-5 and TRBJ1-5; possibly TRBD1 for D (5 bases). Germline CDR1 MNHEY, CDR2 SVGAGI. This CDR3 region has 15 residues. The V end lost 0 bases, the J end lost 2 bases, and 8 bases lay between the germline ends. The CDR3 nucleotides read TGTGCCAGCAGTTACTCGATAGGGGGCAATCAGCCCCAGCATTTT. Residues: CASSYSIGGNQPQHF.